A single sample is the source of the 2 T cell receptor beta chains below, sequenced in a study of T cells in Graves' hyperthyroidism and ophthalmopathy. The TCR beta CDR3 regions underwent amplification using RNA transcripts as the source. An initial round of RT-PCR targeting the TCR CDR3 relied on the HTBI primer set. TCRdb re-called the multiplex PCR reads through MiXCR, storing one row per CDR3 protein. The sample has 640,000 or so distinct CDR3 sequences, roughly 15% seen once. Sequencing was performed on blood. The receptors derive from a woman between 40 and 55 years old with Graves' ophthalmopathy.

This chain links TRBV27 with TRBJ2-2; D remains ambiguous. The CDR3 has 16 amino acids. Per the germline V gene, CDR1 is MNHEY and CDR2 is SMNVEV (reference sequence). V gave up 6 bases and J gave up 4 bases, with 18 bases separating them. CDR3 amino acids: CASSPGLVRLTGELFF. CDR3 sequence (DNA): TGTGCCAGCAGCCCAGGCCTAGTCCGCCTCACCGGGGAGCTGTTTTTT.

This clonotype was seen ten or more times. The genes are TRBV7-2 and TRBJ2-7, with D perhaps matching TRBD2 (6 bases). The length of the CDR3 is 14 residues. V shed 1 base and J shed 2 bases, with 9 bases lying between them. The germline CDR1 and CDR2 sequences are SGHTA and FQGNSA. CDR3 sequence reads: CASSLGGDPYEQYF. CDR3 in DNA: TGTGCCAGCAGCTTAGGCGGGGACCCCTACGAGCAGTACTTC.